This T cell receptor (beta chain) was recovered during a study of blood T cell repertoires in COVID-19. Study in general: The United States, Italy and Spain were the sources of the acute and convalescent COVID-19 samples. PBMCs, B-cell-depleted T cells, or T cells provided the cDNA or gDNA that made up the material.

Per the study methods: Amplified reference gene primers provided the basis for estimating nucleated cell counts. Generated by immunoSEQ multiplex PCR, the TCRdb table keeps only in-frame clones and is missing some. V and J calls and clone size follow that table, whereas D and trimming were derived from the DNA. The table lists around 27,000 clones, approximately 83% of them singletons. The CDR3 has 15 amino acids. After removal of 1 base from V and 4 bases from J, the junction contained 4 bases not matched to a gene. CDR1 KGHSH and CDR2 LQKENI come from the germline V gene. The chain joins TRBV18 to TRBJ1-1, with 9 bases matching TRBD1. Sequenced material: peripheral blood. This receptor was obtained from a man aged 65-85 years with active COVID-19. This CDR3 reads CASSPRTGAGTEAFF. The CDR3 nucleotides are TGTGCCAGCTCACCACGGACAGGGGCGGGCACTGAAGCTTTCTTT.